This T cell receptor beta chain came from a study of cytomegalovirus exposure and HLA in healthy donors. Study-level information: The use of the same platform for the roughly 130 validation repertoires and the roughly 700 first-cohort repertoires was reported by a later analysis.

These donors were members of the approximately 110-subject validation cohort, a group separate from the approximately 670-subject first cohort. Assay used: immunoSEQ multiplex PCR; TCRdb lists only in-frame clones, some missing. The data contain about 150,000 clones, about 89% of them singletons. CDR1 and CDR2 from the germline V gene are MNHEY and SMNVEV (reference sequence). The CDR3 is 14 residues long. After removal of 6 bases from V and 1 base from J, the junction contained 3 bases not matched to a gene. The rearrangement joins TRBV27 to TRBJ2-5, with 9 bases fitting TRBD1. This receptor was taken from a woman aged 18-35 years in good health and CMV-seropositive. The sequencing input was PBMCs. The DNA of the CDR3 is TGTGCCAGCAGCCGGACAGGGGTCCAAGAGACCCAGTACTTC. It encodes CASSRTGVQETQYF.